The rows below give T cell receptor beta chains drawn from one sample of a study of T cell repertoires in ileal Crohn's disease. The table came from immunoSEQ multiplex PCR; TCRdb's copy has only in-frame clones and leaves some out. The data hold about 17,000 clones, with 60% to 85% observed a single time. Material for sequencing was ileal tissue. The receptors were gathered from an adult with Crohn's disease. The CDR3 runs from the conserved cysteine through the conserved F or W. The order of the fields is clone size, J gene, V gene, D gene, CDR3 protein, CDR3 DNA. A D gene is named only where the DNA matches it firmly. Clone size is shown for a subset of rows, as once, few, many or a class of expanded clone.

abundance: NA; j_gene: TRBJ1-4; v_gene: TRBV10-3; d_gene: NA; CDR3aa: CAISEGAANEKLFF; CDR3nt: TGTGCCATCAGTGAGGGGGCTGCTAATGAAAAACTGTTTTTT
abundance: NA; j_gene: TRBJ2-7; v_gene: TRBV6-6; d_gene: NA; CDR3aa: CASSDPPGAYEQYF; CDR3nt: TGTGCCAGCAGTGACCCCCCCGGGGCGTACGAGCAGTACTTC
abundance: NA; j_gene: TRBJ2-3; v_gene: TRBV27; d_gene: NA; CDR3aa: CASSLWQPSTDTQYF; CDR3nt: TGTGCCAGCAGTTTATGGCAGCCAAGCACAGATACGCAGTATTTT
abundance: NA; j_gene: TRBJ2-1; v_gene: TRBV28; d_gene: NA; CDR3aa: CASSLLGDEQFF; CDR3nt: TGTGCCAGCAGTTTACTGGGGGATGAGCAGTTCTTC
abundance: NA; j_gene: TRBJ1-6; v_gene: TRBV9; d_gene: TRBD1; CDR3aa: CASSADPTGVSPLHF; CDR3nt: TGTGCCAGCAGCGCCGATCCAACAGGGGTTTCACCCCTCCACTTT
abundance: NA; j_gene: TRBJ1-5; v_gene: TRBV19; d_gene: TRBD1; CDR3aa: CATTRDRGNQPQHF; CDR3nt: TGTGCCACTACCCGGGACAGGGGCAATCAGCCCCAGCATTTT
abundance: NA; j_gene: TRBJ1-5; v_gene: TRBV10-3; d_gene: TRBD1; CDR3aa: CAINPRVQGKNQPQHF; CDR3nt: TGTGCCATCAACCCCAGGGTACAGGGGAAAAATCAGCCCCAGCATTTT
abundance: once; j_gene: TRBJ2-1; v_gene: TRBV20-1; d_gene: TRBD2; CDR3aa: CSARGEGGQFF; CDR3nt: TGCAGTGCTAGAGGGGAGGGAGGGCAGTTCTTC
abundance: NA; j_gene: TRBJ2-7; v_gene: TRBV18; d_gene: TRBD1; CDR3aa: CASSPGQGGAYEQYF; CDR3nt: TGTGCCAGCTCACCGGGACAGGGAGGTGCCTACGAGCAGTACTTC
abundance: NA; j_gene: TRBJ2-4; v_gene: TRBV19; d_gene: NA; CDR3aa: CASSPSRGQSEIQYF; CDR3nt: TGTGCCAGTAGTCCATCCCGTGGACAATCCGAAATTCAGTACTTC
abundance: once; j_gene: TRBJ1-1; v_gene: TRBV11-3; d_gene: NA; CDR3aa: CASSGRRTENTEAFF; CDR3nt: TGTGCCAGCAGCGGTCGTAGGACCGAGAACACTGAAGCTTTCTTT
abundance: NA; j_gene: TRBJ1-5; v_gene: TRBV28; d_gene: NA; CDR3aa: CASSSAVLAGQPQHF; CDR3nt: TGTGCCAGCAGTTCCGCCGTGCTTGCGGGTCAGCCCCAGCATTTT
abundance: NA; j_gene: TRBJ2-3; v_gene: TRBV27; d_gene: TRBD1; CDR3aa: CASSLSIRTGSDPRTDTQYF; CDR3nt: TGTGCCAGCAGTCTATCAATCCGGACAGGGTCGGATCCTCGCACAGATACGCAGTATTTT
abundance: NA; j_gene: TRBJ2-3; v_gene: TRBV6-5; d_gene: TRBD1; CDR3aa: CASSLQGGRADTQYF; CDR3nt: TGTGCCAGCAGCCTACAAGGGGGCAGAGCAGATACGCAGTATTTT